This T cell receptor beta chain stems from a study of T cell repertoires in cytomegalovirus infection. Study details: Matching HLA type, along with CMV infection, was indicated by public TCR beta signatures.

MiXCR, run by TCRdb on the reads, gives a single entry per CDR3 protein. The repertoire holds hundreds of thousands of distinct CDR3 sequences, around 31% seen once, with around 15% in the top ten. Turning to this clonotype: Its antigen is unknown.

Looked up from germline, CDR1 is DFQATT and CDR2 is SNEGSKA (reference sequence). This CDR3 is built from 11 residues. The germline V and J ends were trimmed by 5 bases and 11 bases, with 14 bases remaining between them. This clonotype was sampled from a human donor in good health (CMV status not recorded). Some clones in this sample may be carry-over from other donors' samples. V and J are TRBV20-1 and TRBJ2-3, with D unclear. The material was cultured CD8+ T cells from PBMCs, obtained from culture after CMV antigen stimulation. CDR3 DNA: TGCAGTGCTTTGAGTTCTTGGGGGCAGTATTTT. This sequence encodes CSALSSWGQYF.